These 25 T cell receptor beta chains share one sample of origin, sequenced in a study of blood T cells in healthy people across ages. Using a J-beta primer mix together with a sample-barcoded 5' primer, a second PCR was run for about 7 to 12 cycles. Using its own MiXCR run on the 5' RACE reads, TCRdb lists one record per CDR3 protein. The table records about 630,000 distinct CDR3 sequences, roughly 20% of them present only once. Sequencing was performed on blood. The receptors were sampled from a man aged 65 to 79 in good health.

With regard to this clonotype: The junction departs from the called germline gene at one end, perhaps through a read error. V gene TRBV3-1 combines with J gene TRBJ2-2; 7 nucleotides align to TRBD1. The CDR3 has 14 residues. Per germline, CDR1 LGHDT and CDR2 YNNKEL (reference sequence). This chain's CDR3 is CASSHRGNAGELFF. Written as DNA, the CDR3 is TGTGCCAGCAGCCACAGGGGGAACGCCGGGGAGCTGTTTTTT.

This clonotype was detected only a few times. Possible read error: a much larger clone is one base away. The V gene is TRBV29-1, the J gene TRBJ2-5, with 7 bases fitting TRBD2. The J call is uncertain, as TRBJ2-1 better fits the DNA end. This CDR3 spans 15 amino acids. In germline, CDR1 is SQVTM, CDR2 ANQGSEA. The CDR3 bases are TGCAGCGTTGGGGGTTGGCGGGAGAACTACAATGAGCAGTTCTTC. Translating it yields CSVGGWRENYNEQFF.

The chain recombines TRBV20-1 with TRBJ2-1, with 10 bases identical to TRBD2. Losses at the gene ends were 6 bases for V and 5 bases for J; bases not matched to a gene: 10. Germline V gives CDR1 DFQATT, CDR2 SNEGSKA (reference sequence). CDR3 size: 15 residues. The DNA of the CDR3 is TGCAGTGCAGTGTCGGGACTAGCGAGAAACAATGAGCAGTTCTTC. The encoded protein is CSAVSGLARNNEQFF.

DNA of the CDR3: TGCGCCAGCAGCTCGGCTAGCGGCACAGATACGCAGTATTTT. Residues: CASSSASGTDTQYF. The chain uses TRBV5-1 and TRBJ2-3; weak D call: TRBD2 (6 bases). V was cut by 3 bases and J by 1 base, with 9 bases left in between. Per germline, CDR1 SGHRS and CDR2 YFSETQ. This CDR3 has 14 residues.

V gene TRBV28 combines with J gene TRBJ2-7; perhaps TRBD2 as D (7 bases). Per germline, CDR1 MDHEN and CDR2 SYDVKM. The ends were cut back, 5 bases at V and 1 base at J, with 12 bases in the middle. The CDR3 is 14 amino acids. The CDR3 DNA follows: TGTGCCAGCAGTAGGGGGGGCGGATCCTACGAGCAGTACTTC. This sequence encodes CASSRGGGSYEQYF.

The sample holds a few counts of this clonotype. V gene TRBV19 combines with J gene TRBJ2-4; 9 bases align to TRBD2. Unmatched junction bases numbered 8, after V lost 5 bases and J lost 9 bases. In germline, CDR1 is LNHDA, CDR2 SQIVND (reference sequence). CDR3 size: 14 residues. The DNA of the CDR3 is TGTGCCAGTAGTCCATTGACTAGCGGAGGCATTCAGTACTTC. It encodes CASSPLTSGGIQYF.

The chain uses TRBV24-1 and TRBJ1-1; D not certain. Germline lookup yields CDR1 KGHDR and CDR2 SFDVKD. The V gene lost 5 bases and the J gene lost 1 base, with 7 bases spanning the gap. The CDR3 covers 13 residues. The CDR3 DNA is TGTGCCACCAGTGCCCGAGAGAACACTGAAGCTTTCTTT. This sequence encodes CATSARENTEAFF.

This clonotype has just a few counts. This chain uses TRBV20-1 with TRBJ2-5; 7 positions match TRBD2. CDR3 length: 15 residues. Germline CDR1 is DFQATT and CDR2 is SNEGSKA (reference sequence). J gave up 2 bases and V 6 bases, and 12 bases lay outside the gene matches. CDR3 protein: CSAPPGEGKQETQYF. CDR3 bases: TGCAGTGCCCCTCCGGGGGAGGGTAAACAAGAGACCCAGTACTTC.

This clonotype appeared a few times. The J gene is TRBJ2-3, the V gene TRBV29-1, with D possibly being TRBD1 (6 bases). Germline CDR1 reads SQVTM; CDR2 reads ANQGSEA. The CDR3 length is 14 residues. The V end was cut by 0 bases, the J end by 2 bases, with 9 bases between. This CDR3 reads CSVEDTGHTDTQYF. CDR3 DNA sequence: TGCAGCGTTGAAGATACGGGACACACAGATACGCAGTATTTT.

The rearrangement uses TRBV15 and TRBJ2-6; D is undetermined. The CDR3 totals 15 residues. V shed 2 bases and J shed 0 bases, with 5 bases lying between them. CDR1 is LNHNV and CDR2 is YYDKDF in the germline V gene (reference sequence). CDR3 DNA: TGTGCCACCAGCAGACTGCGCTCTGGGGCCAACGTCCTGACTTTC. Translating gives CATSRLRSGANVLTF.

The chain carries TRBV19 and TRBJ1-1; D not resolved. Deletions cut 6 bases from V and 0 bases from J, with 14 bases between. The CDR3 has 15 residues. Germline V CDR1 and CDR2: LNHDA, SQIVND (reference sequence). The CDR3 reads CASREAAGLNTEAFF. DNA of the CDR3: TGTGCCAGTAGAGAAGCTGCGGGCTTGAACACTGAAGCTTTCTTT.

This chain connects TRBV7-8 to TRBJ2-5; TRBD2 aligns across 12 bases. The end of the DNA is better explained by TRBJ2-1, so the J call may be wrong. This CDR3 contains 15 residues. CDR1 and CDR2 (germline): SGHVS, FQNEAQ. CDR3 sequence: CASSATSGGYDEQFF. The CDR3 nucleotides are TGTGCCAGCAGCGCCACTAGCGGGGGGTACGATGAGCAGTTCTTC.

There are a few counts of this clonotype. The chain has TRBV20-1 and TRBJ1-2; D ambiguous. V was pared by 3 bases and J by 4 bases, with 0 bases between. CDR3 length: 9 residues. Germline V gives CDR1 DFQATT, CDR2 SNEGSKA (reference sequence). The DNA for the CDR3 is TGCAGTGCTAGCTATGGCTACACCTTC. Translation: CSASYGYTF.

The rearrangement links TRBV3-1 to TRBJ2-5, with 9 bases that match TRBD2. Germline assignment: CDR1 LGHDT and CDR2 YNNKEL (reference sequence). The ends lost 0 bases at V and 5 bases at J; junction bases unmatched: 13. This CDR3 has 18 residues. The CDR3 protein is CASSQDGRTSVHGETQYF. CDR3 coding DNA: TGTGCCAGCAGCCAAGACGGGAGGACTAGCGTCCACGGGGAGACCCAGTACTTC.

Only a few counts were recorded for this clonotype. DNA for the CDR3: TGTGCCAGCAGTGAACGCTTGCGGGGGGGCTCGGGTGAAAAACTGTTTTTT. Its protein is CASSERLRGGSGEKLFF. The J gene is TRBJ1-4, the V gene TRBV2; perhaps TRBD1 as D (6 bases). From germline, CDR1 is SNHLY and CDR2 FYNNEI. The CDR3 is 17 residues long. Trimming removed 2 bases at V and 7 bases at J, with 20 bases between.

The CDR3 DNA reads as TGCGCCAGCAGCCCCCTGAATAGCGGGAGGGTCAACGAGCAGTACTTC. Its protein product is CASSPLNSGRVNEQYF. The rearrangement uses TRBV5-1 and TRBJ2-7, with TRBD2 identical over 11 bases. Per germline, CDR1 SGHRS and CDR2 YFSETQ. Trimming took 4 bases from V and 5 from J; bases not matched to a gene: 11. CDR3 size: 16 residues.

In its sample, this clonotype was seen many times. This sequence joins TRBV11-2 and TRBJ2-2; tentatively, D is TRBD1 or TRBD2 (6 bases each). Germline assignment: CDR1 SGHAT and CDR2 FQNNGV. The CDR3 sequence is 16 residues long. The V end was cut by 5 bases, the J end by 3 bases, with 16 bases between. CDR3 DNA sequence: TGTGCCAGCAGCCCCATTGGGGGGCGGGACACCGGGGAGCTGTTTTTT. This translates into CASSPIGGRDTGELFF. Full variable domain (missing parts from reference TRBV11-2 and TRBJ2-2): EAGVAQSPRYKIIEKRQSVAFWCNPISGHATLYWYQQILGQGPKLLIQFQNNGVVDDSQLPKDRFSAERLKGVDSTLKIQPAKLEDSAVYLCASSPIGGRDTGELFFGEGSRLTVL.

The chain carries TRBV7-2 and TRBJ1-6, with D perhaps matching TRBD1 (5 bases). Germline CDR1 is SGHTA and CDR2 is FQGNSA. With 6 bases removed from V and 10 bases from J, the gap between germline ends came to 16 bases. The CDR3 contains 14 residues. The CDR3 here is CASRPDTRGSPLHF. In DNA form, the CDR3 reads TGTGCCAGCAGACCGGACACTCGAGGGTCACCCCTCCACTTT.

The rearrangement uses TRBV10-3 and TRBJ2-1; 11 bases line up with TRBD2. Germline V gives CDR1 ENHRY, CDR2 SYGVKD. V shed 4 bases and J 7 bases; nucleotides not matched to a gene: 3. This CDR3 spans 14 amino acids. CDR3 region: CAISVSGRDNEQFF. The CDR3 DNA is TGTGCCATCAGTGTTAGCGGGAGGGATAATGAGCAGTTCTTC.

This clonotype was found a few times. V and J are TRBV5-1 and TRBJ2-3; TRBD1 matches at 7 bases. The CDR3 contains 15 residues. V trimming: 6 bases; J trimming: 3 bases; junction bases outside the gene matches: 10. CDR1 and CDR2 (germline): SGHRS, YFSETQ. The CDR3 loop is CASNLGDRRTDTQYF. CDR3 bases: TGCGCCAGCAATCTGGGGGACAGACGAACAGATACGCAGTATTTT. Variable domain in full (rest from reference TRBV5-1 and TRBJ2-3): KAGVTQTPRYLIKTRGQQVTLSCSPISGHRSVSWYQQTPGQGLQFLFEYFSETQRNKGNFPGRFSGRQFSNSRSEMNVSTLELGDSALYLCASNLGDRRTDTQYFGPGTRLTVL.

J is TRBJ2-2 and V is TRBV5-1, with D perhaps matching TRBD1 (6 bases). V gave up 4 bases and J gave up 5 bases, with 18 bases separating them. The CDR3 sequence is 16 residues long. Germline-derived CDR1 and CDR2 are SGHRS and YFSETQ. CDR3 DNA sequence: TGCGCCAGCAGCACCCGGACAGCCCTGGGGACCGGGGAGCTGTTTTTT. This translates into CASSTRTALGTGELFF.

This clonotype has only a few counts. The V gene is TRBV3-1, the J gene TRBJ2-3, with a tentative D call TRBD2 (5 bases). V was pared by 0 bases and J by 6 bases, with 16 bases between. The CDR3 totals 16 residues. The germline gives CDR1 LGHDT, CDR2 YNNKEL (reference sequence). CDR3 loop: CASSQDRRLAEDTQYF. DNA of the CDR3: TGTGCCAGCAGCCAAGATAGGCGGCTAGCTGAGGATACGCAGTATTTT.

Concerning this clonotype: The junction differs from germline at one of its ends, possibly a read error. This chain links TRBV7-2 with TRBJ2-5; TRBD2 agrees at 16 bases. The J call may be incorrect, as the DNA end agrees better with TRBJ2-1. The CDR3 covers 17 residues. Germline CDR1 is SGHTA and CDR2 is FQGNSA. The CDR3 DNA reads TGTGCCTGCAGCTTAGGGCAGGGACTAGCGGGAGGGAATGAGCAGTTCTTC. This codes for CACSLGQGLAGGNEQFF.

J is TRBJ2-2 and V is TRBV6-2 or TRBV6-3, with D possibly TRBD2 on 5 matching bases. The germline CDR1 and CDR2 sequences are MNHEY and SVGEGT. The CDR3 loop spans 16 amino acids. V gave up 5 bases and J gave up 0 bases, with 13 bases separating them. Here the CDR3 DNA reads TGTGCCAGCAGTCCTCTAGACTACTCGAACACCGGGGAGCTGTTTTTT. As protein: CASSPLDYSNTGELFF.

This clonotype was recorded a few times. This sequence joins TRBV9 and TRBJ1-4; perhaps TRBD1 as D (5 bases). V was trimmed by 2 bases and J by 3 bases, leaving 11 bases between them. This CDR3 has 15 amino acids. Germline V gene data show CDR1 as SGDLS and CDR2 as YYNGEE. The CDR3 sequence is CASSVRAGPNEKLFF. The CDR3 nucleotides read TGTGCCAGCAGCGTGAGGGCAGGGCCTAATGAAAAACTGTTTTTT.